This T cell receptor beta chain is from a study of beta chain features in type 1 diabetes. Study at large: Across every sample, 100 million to 130 million sorted cells were examined in total.

This clone was detected a few times. Expressed TCRB transcripts were sequenced because the isolated RNA had all been reverse transcribed beforehand. Assay used: immunoSEQ multiplex PCR; TCRdb lists only in-frame clones, some missing. The sample yields fewer than 650,000 clones, about a sixth seen once. From germline, CDR1 is GTSNPN and CDR2 SVGIG (reference sequence). This CDR3 is built from 13 residues. The chain employs TRBV30 and TRBJ2-3; D tentatively fits TRBD1 or TRBD2 (6 bases each). The specimen sequenced was naive CD4+ T cells from blood. This TCR was recovered from a man aged 18 to 29 in good health. The CDR3 is CAQRGGSTDTQYF. The DNA for the CDR3 is TGTGCTCAAAGAGGGGGGAGCACAGATACGCAGTATTTT.